The 22 T cell receptor beta chains given below trace back to one sample, sequenced in a study of T cells in Graves' hyperthyroidism and ophthalmopathy (dated by TCRdb to about 2019). The method behind the library was multiplex PCR. Sequencing instrument: Illumina HiSeq 2000. TCR beta CDR3 regions were amplified from RNA transcripts. For the first round of RT-PCR on the TCR CDR3, the HTBI primer set was used together with the Qiagen OneStep RT-PCR kit. In TCRdb, the public reads were trimmed at Q25 with fastp and aligned with MiXCR, with productive beta chains retained. Each CDR3 protein gets just one entry, which takes the most common genes and DNA from the rows behind it. Present in this sample are about 350,000 distinct CDR3 sequences, about 19% of which were seen just once. About 4% of the sample comes from the top ten. Sequencing used blood. Receptor source: a woman younger than 30 with Graves' hyperthyroidism.

This clonotype was seen ten or more times. CDR3 in amino acids: CASSSLGGPGTQYF. The CDR3 DNA sequence: TGTGCCAGCAGTTCCCTGGGGGGACCGGGGACCCAGTACTTC. The chain links TRBV6-5 to TRBJ2-5; possibly TRBD2 for D (6 bases). The germline V gene has CDR1 MNHEY and CDR2 SVGAGI. This CDR3 is 14 amino acids long. Between the trimmed V and J ends, which lost 4 bases and 7 bases, there was a span of 16 bases.

At least ten counts were recorded for this clonotype. This rearrangement joins TRBV27 to TRBJ2-7; D is perhaps TRBD1 (5 bases). Germline assignment: CDR1 MNHEY and CDR2 SMNVEV (reference sequence). With 6 bases removed from V and 3 bases from J, the gap between germline ends came to 21 bases. The CDR3 is 16 residues long. The CDR3 DNA sequence: TGTGCCAGCAGCTTCAAAGGGGCAGGTGGGGACTACGAGCAGTACTTC. Translation gives CASSFKGAGGDYEQYF.

Here the CDR3 DNA reads TGCAGTGCTAGAGATCCCGGGACAGGGGGCTTTCAAGGCTACACCTTC. This sequence encodes CSARDPGTGGFQGYTF. The rearrangement uses TRBV20-1 and TRBJ1-2, with 12 bases aligning to TRBD1. Germline V lookup: CDR1 DFQATT, CDR2 SNEGSKA (reference sequence). The CDR3 is made up of 16 amino acids. V lost 0 bases to trimming and J lost 8 bases; unmatched junction nucleotides: 10.

This clonotype appeared many times. V is TRBV15 and J is TRBJ2-6; weak D call: TRBD2 (6 bases). V was trimmed by 3 bases and J by 2 bases, leaving 14 bases between them. The germline CDR1 and CDR2 sequences are LNHNV and YYDKDF (reference sequence). The CDR3 is 17 residues long. DNA of the CDR3: TGTGCCACCAGCAGGAAAGCCGGGGGTCCTGGGGCCAACGTCCTGACTTTC. Residues: CATSRKAGGPGANVLTF.

This clonotype was counted between two and nine times. The chain recombines TRBV7-9 with TRBJ1-2; D is unclear. The germline gives CDR1 SEHNR, CDR2 FQNEAQ (reference sequence). Trimming took 1 base from V and 8 from J, leaving 14 bases between them. This CDR3 is 14 amino acids long. The chain's CDR3 is CASSLGPTSGGYTF. CDR3 sequence (DNA): TGTGCCAGCAGCTTAGGCCCCACGTCGGGCGGCTACACCTTC.

This clonotype was counted ten times or more. This sequence joins TRBV15 and TRBJ2-2; no firm D call. The CDR3 totals 16 residues. Trimming left V 0 bases short and J 0 bases short, with 8 bases between. Germline V lookup: CDR1 LNHNV, CDR2 YYDKDF (reference sequence). CDR3 in amino acids: CATSREPSSNTGELFF. In DNA form, the CDR3 reads TGTGCCACCAGCAGAGAGCCCAGCTCGAACACCGGGGAGCTGTTTTTT.

Only a few counts were recorded for this clonotype. This chain connects TRBV7-6 to TRBJ1-4, with a possible D match to TRBD1 (6 bases). Germline assignment: CDR1 SGHVS and CDR2 FNYEAQ. V lost 5 bases and J 8 bases, leaving 15 bases between the germline ends. CDR3 size: 14 residues. The CDR3 loop is CASSPGQGGEKLFF. As DNA, the CDR3 is TGTGCCAGCAGCCCGGGACAAGGAGGGGAAAAACTGTTTTTT.

This clonotype was seen repeatedly, ten times or more. The rearrangement links TRBV4-2 to TRBJ1-1, with 9 positions matching TRBD1. Germline CDR1 and CDR2: LGHNA and YNFKEQ. V dropped 0 bases and J dropped 3; count of bases not matched to a gene: 5. This CDR3 has 16 amino acids. This chain's CDR3 is CASSQEAGQGYTEAFF. The DNA for the CDR3 is TGTGCCAGCAGCCAAGAAGCGGGACAGGGCTACACTGAAGCTTTCTTT.

The chain couples TRBV12-3 or TRBV12-4 to TRBJ2-4; D is uncertain. V was pared by 4 bases and J by 2 bases, with 6 bases between. The CDR3 extends over 13 amino acids. Here the CDR3 DNA reads TGTGCCAGCAGTTACAATACCAAAAACATTCAGTACTTC. This gives the protein CASSYNTKNIQYF.

The chain employs TRBV12-3 or TRBV12-4 and TRBJ2-7; TRBD1 might be the D (6 bases). Trimming removed 6 bases at V and 1 base at J, with 19 bases between. The CDR3 extends over 16 amino acids. The CDR3 sequence: CASSLGQSYASYEQYF. CDR3 DNA: TGTGCCAGCAGCCTCGGACAGTCCTACGCTTCCTACGAGCAGTACTTC.

The table lists this clonotype with many counts. V is TRBV20-1 and J is TRBJ1-5; 9 nucleotides match TRBD1. This CDR3 spans 18 amino acids. Germline-derived CDR1 and CDR2 are DFQATT and SNEGSKA (reference sequence). Trimming cost V 0 bases and J 7 bases; bases outside gene matches: 16. The CDR3 region is CSARDLLDGTGWWQPQHF. In DNA form, the CDR3 reads TGCAGTGCTAGAGATCTGCTGGACGGGACAGGGTGGTGGCAGCCCCAGCATTTT.

This clonotype was seen at least ten times. The rearrangement uses TRBV24-1 and TRBJ1-1; no definite D call. Germline assignment: CDR1 KGHDR and CDR2 SFDVKD. The CDR3 is 13 amino acids. Trimming cost V 6 bases and J 4 bases, with 11 bases left between them. The CDR3, as DNA: TGTGCCACCAGTCCCCCCTTGGGCACTGAAGCTTTCTTT. Amino acid sequence: CATSPPLGTEAFF.

The table lists this clonotype with a few counts. The J gene is TRBJ1-1, the V gene TRBV7-3; no clear D. Germline assignment: CDR1 SGHTA and CDR2 FQGTGA. Trimming took off 2 bases at V and 3 bases at J, with 10 bases between the two ends. CDR3 size: 14 residues. The CDR3 sequence is CASSLDGEDTEAFF. CDR3 DNA: TGTGCCAGCAGCTTAGATGGGGAGGACACTGAAGCTTTCTTT.

This clonotype has a count of ten or more. The rearrangement joins TRBV15 to TRBJ1-1; D not resolved. CDR3 length: 15 amino acids. Germline CDR1 LNHNV, CDR2 YYDKDF (reference sequence). Trimming took 5 bases from V and 1 from J, leaving 14 bases between them. CDR3 coding DNA: TGTGCCACCAGCGGTGCCGGGATTCCGAACACTGAAGCTTTCTTT. It specifies CATSGAGIPNTEAFF.

This clonotype came up a few times. The rearrangement uses TRBV10-1 and TRBJ1-1; D is ambiguous. The germline V gene has CDR1 WNHNN and CDR2 SYGVQD (reference sequence). Trimming removed 4 bases at V and 10 bases at J, with 4 bases between. The CDR3 spans 9 residues. CDR3 region: CASSASAFF. DNA for the CDR3: TGCGCCAGCAGTGCGTCAGCTTTCTTT.

This clonotype was counted ten times or more. V usage is TRBV12-3 or TRBV12-4 and J usage is TRBJ2-7, with 12 positions matching TRBD1. The CDR3 length is 16 residues. Germline trimming cut 6 bases from V and 7 bases from J; bases unmatched to any gene: 13. The DNA for the CDR3 is TGTGCCAGCAGCGGTAAAACGGGACAGGGGGCGGGGGAGCAGTACTTC. Translation gives CASSGKTGQGAGEQYF.

This clonotype was observed at least ten times. The chain combines TRBV28 with TRBJ2-5; tentatively, D is TRBD1 (6 bases). This CDR3 has 13 amino acids. Germline V CDR1 and CDR2: MDHEN, SYDVKM. Trimming stripped 5 bases from V and 5 bases from J, with 12 bases between. The CDR3 nucleotides read TGTGCCAGCAGTGTCCCCCAGGGGGAGACCCAGTACTTC. This translates into CASSVPQGETQYF.

This clonotype has a count of ten or more. The chain couples TRBV15 to TRBJ1-1, with D possibly matching TRBD1 (5 bases). Between the trimmed V and J ends, which lost 0 bases and 4 bases, there was a span of 12 bases. This CDR3 comprises 15 residues. Germline-derived CDR1 and CDR2 are LNHNV and YYDKDF (reference sequence). CDR3 sequence (DNA): TGTGCCACCAGCAGAGATCCCGCGGGGGGCACTGAAGCTTTCTTT. Its translation: CATSRDPAGGTEAFF.

CDR3 sequence reads: CASSPRAGVAGELFF. The CDR3 DNA reads as TGTGCCAGCAGCCCAAGAGCGGGAGTGGCCGGGGAGCTGTTTTTT. The chain has TRBV7-8 and TRBJ2-2; TRBD2 agrees at 8 bases. The V and J ends lost 5 bases and 6 bases, in that order; junction bases with no gene match: 8. The CDR3 spans 15 residues. CDR1 is SGHVS and CDR2 is FQNEAQ in the germline V gene.

This clonotype was counted many times. The rearrangement links TRBV7-2 to TRBJ2-7; unclear D gene. From germline, CDR1 is SGHTA and CDR2 FQGNSA. This CDR3 spans 15 amino acids. Trimming took 1 base from V and 2 from J, leaving 12 bases between them. The CDR3 bases are TGTGCCAGCAGCTTAGTCGGCGTACTCGCCTACGAGCAGTACTTC. Residues: CASSLVGVLAYEQYF.

This clonotype occurred many times. This rearrangement joins TRBV18 to TRBJ1-1; D remains unclear. CDR3 length: 14 amino acids. CDR1 and CDR2 from the germline V gene are KGHSH and LQKENI. Between the trimmed V and J ends, which lost 3 bases and 4 bases, there was a span of 12 bases. The CDR3 DNA sequence: TGTGCCAGCTCACCCATGGGAGTAGGCACTGAAGCTTTCTTT. It specifies CASSPMGVGTEAFF.

The rearrangement uses TRBV12-3 or TRBV12-4 and TRBJ1-2, with D possibly TRBD1 on 5 matching bases. The CDR3 consists of 13 residues. Deletions cut 6 bases from V and 5 bases from J, with 13 bases between. The DNA of the CDR3 is TGTGCCAGCAGAGATGGGACGGAGTATGGCTACACCTTC. Amino acid sequence: CASRDGTEYGYTF.